Shown below are 32 T cell receptor beta chains from a single sample sequenced in a study of read filtering for tumor transcriptome and immune sequencing. From around 440 ng of RNA, a library with molecular barcoded alpha/delta and beta/gamma adaptors was made. TCRdb reprocessed the reads via MiXCR and lists one record per CDR3 protein. Among tens of thousands of distinct CDR3 sequences listed, roughly 12% were seen once. Source material: a population of CD138-negative cells sorted from bone marrow. Receptor source: a donor over 35 with multiple myeloma.

The chain carries TRBV2 and TRBJ2-7; 7 bases agree with TRBD2. Trimming removed 11 bases from V and 3 bases from J; junction bases left unmatched: 7. Germline V lookup: CDR1 SNHLY, CDR2 FYNNEI. The CDR3 spans 12 residues. DNA of the CDR3: TGTGCCGCCGGACTAGGGTTCTACGAGCAGTACTTC. Its translation is CAAGLGFYEQYF. Supplemented by reference TRBV2 and TRBJ2-7, the full variable domain reads EPEVTQTPSHQVTQMGQEVILRCVPISNHLYFYWYRQILGQKVEFLVSFYNNEISEKSEIFDDQFSVERPDGSNFTLKIRSTKLEDSAMYFCAAGLGFYEQYFGPGTRLTVT.

By proportion, this clonotype is medium-sized. The V call is TRBV29-1, the J call TRBJ1-5; tentative D call: TRBD1 (5 bases). This CDR3 region has 13 residues. CDR1 is SQVTM, CDR2 ANQGSEA, per germline. Trimming removed 6 bases at V and 6 bases at J, with 15 bases between. In nucleotides, the CDR3 is TGCAGCGTGGGCTTGGGGGTGGGTCAGCCCCAGCATTTT. It translates to CSVGLGVGQPQHF.

This clonotype was seen ten or more times. The gene calls are TRBV4-1 and TRBJ1-2; no clear D gene. The germline V gene encodes CDR1 MGHRA and CDR2 YSYEKL. CDR3 length: 13 amino acids. Deletions cut 1 base from V and 1 base from J, with 4 bases between. In DNA, the CDR3 is TGCGCCAGCAGCCAAGTTAGTAACTATGGCTACACCTTC. As protein: CASSQVSNYGYTF.

This clonotype was detected ten times or more. The chain uses TRBV18 and TRBJ2-3; D call uncertain. This CDR3 has 14 amino acids. Germline V lookup: CDR1 KGHSH, CDR2 LQKENI. V shed 2 bases and J shed 1 base, with 7 bases lying between them. The DNA for the CDR3 is TGTGCCAGCTCACCAGTTGCGGGCACAGATACGCAGTATTTT. Amino acid sequence: CASSPVAGTDTQYF.

As concerns this clonotype: A read error may explain this, as a much larger clone is one base away. V is TRBV13 and J is TRBJ2-1, with D uncertain. V was pared by 3 bases and J by 3 bases, with 9 bases between. Germline V gene lookup returns CDR1 PRHDT and CDR2 FYEKMQ (reference sequence). The CDR3 sequence is 14 residues long. The CDR3 loop is CASSFRTSYNEQFF. The CDR3, as DNA: TGTGCCAGCAGCTTTAGGACGAGCTACAATGAGCAGTTCTTC.

This clonotype was counted between two and nine times. Possible read error: a much larger clone is one base away. The gene calls are TRBV3-1 and TRBJ2-1; TRBD1 matches 10 bases. Per germline, CDR1 LGHDT and CDR2 YNNKEL (reference sequence). The trim removed 11 bases at V and 7 bases at J, leaving 11 bases unmatched. The CDR3 has 14 residues. This chain's CDR3 is CAGKPGQGRNEQFF. In nucleotides, the CDR3 is TGTGCCGGCAAACCGGGACAGGGGAGGAATGAGCAGTTCTTC.

This clonotype was seen ten or more times. The chain's CDR3 is CASSQGASGRTYEQYF. DNA of the CDR3: TGCGCCAGCAGCCAAGGGGCTAGCGGGAGGACCTACGAGCAGTACTTC. This chain joins TRBV4-1 and TRBJ2-7; TRBD2 matches at 11 bases. The CDR3 length is 16 residues. Germline assignment: CDR1 MGHRA and CDR2 YSYEKL. J gave up 2 bases and V 1 base, and 4 bases lay outside the gene matches.

At least ten counts were recorded for this clonotype. This chain links TRBV6-1 with TRBJ2-2, with a tentative D call TRBD2 (6 bases). Looked up from germline, CDR1 is MNHNS and CDR2 is SASEGT. V was clipped by 1 base and J by 7 bases, with 7 bases between them. The CDR3 runs 13 residues. The CDR3 protein is CASSEVRDGELFF. In nucleotides, the CDR3 is TGTGCCAGCAGTGAAGTGCGGGACGGGGAGCTGTTTTTT.

This clonotype was counted many times. The V and J genes are TRBV7-2 and TRBJ2-3; D gene unclear. The V gene's germline CDR1 is SGHTA and CDR2 FQGNSA. The CDR3 is made up of 12 amino acids. Trimming removed 1 base at V and 3 bases at J, with 2 bases between. The chain's CDR3 is CASSLGTDTQYF. The DNA for the CDR3 is TGTGCCAGCAGCTTAGGGACAGATACGCAGTATTTT.

A word on this clonotype: This sequence may be a read error, since a much larger clone differs from it by one base. This rearrangement joins TRBV7-2 to TRBJ2-1; D might be TRBD2 (6 bases). Trimming shortened V by 5 bases and J by 2 bases, and 16 bases separated the two germline ends. This CDR3 spans 16 amino acids. Germline V CDR1 and CDR2: SGHTA, FQGNSA. The DNA of the CDR3 is TGTGCCAGCAGCCAACCGGGACTCCGGGCCTACAATGAGCAGTTCTTC. Its translation is CASSQPGLRAYNEQFF.

CDR3 loop: CASSPQTWAGDTQYF. In nucleotides, the CDR3 is TGTGCCAGCAGCCCCCAGACCTGGGCGGGAGATACGCAGTATTTT. The V call is TRBV7-9, the J call TRBJ2-3; tentatively, D is TRBD2 (5 bases). The CDR3 covers 15 residues. V lost 5 bases to trimming and J lost 5 bases, with 17 bases between them. The germline V gene encodes CDR1 SEHNR and CDR2 FQNEAQ (reference sequence). The full variable domain, with the rest looked up from reference TRBV7-9 and TRBJ2-3, is DTGVSQNPRHKITKRGQNVTFRCDPISEHNRLYWYRQTLGQGPEFLTYFQNEAQLEKSRLLSDRFSAERPKGSFSTLEIQRTEQGDSAMYLCASSPQTWAGDTQYFGPGTRLTVL.

This clonotype was seen repeatedly, ten times or more. The chain uses TRBV24-1 and TRBJ2-3; TRBD1 agrees at 8 bases. Trimming cost V 9 bases and J 3 bases; bases outside gene matches: 1. The CDR3 runs to 12 residues. The germline gives CDR1 KGHDR, CDR2 SFDVKD. The CDR3 region is CATGQGTDTQYF. In DNA form, the CDR3 reads TGTGCCACCGGACAGGGTACAGATACGCAGTATTTT.

At least ten counts were recorded for this clonotype. The rearrangement uses TRBV5-1 and TRBJ2-3; 12 bases agree with TRBD2. Per germline, CDR1 SGHRS and CDR2 YFSETQ. This CDR3 contains 16 residues. The trim removed 0 bases at V and 4 bases at J, leaving 3 bases unmatched. CDR3 sequence: CASSLGLAGVSDTQYF. The CDR3 nucleotides are TGCGCCAGCAGCTTGGGACTAGCGGGAGTATCAGATACGCAGTATTTT.

Many counts were recorded for this clonotype. The chain uses TRBV4-2 and TRBJ1-3; D is unclear. Germline assignment: CDR1 LGHNA and CDR2 YNFKEQ. CDR3 length equals 15 residues. V was trimmed by 3 bases and J by 0 bases, leaving 9 bases between them. The chain's CDR3 is CASSQEDYSGNTIYF. In DNA form, the CDR3 reads TGTGCCAGCAGCCAGGAGGACTACTCTGGAAACACCATATATTTT.

This clonotype has at least ten counts. The V gene is TRBV7-9, the J gene TRBJ2-6; D remains unclear. Germline-derived CDR1 and CDR2 are SEHNR and FQNEAQ (reference sequence). The CDR3 runs to 16 residues. V was clipped by 5 bases and J by 0 bases, with 11 bases between them. In DNA, the CDR3 is TGTGCCAGCAGCCCTCCCTCTAGCTCTGGGGCCAACGTCCTGACTTTC. Translated: CASSPPSSSGANVLTF.

This clonotype came up many times. The chain couples TRBV6-6 to TRBJ2-7; 8 nucleotides agree with TRBD2. V shed 1 base, J shed 4 bases, and the junction held 12 bases outside the gene matches. CDR1 MNHNY and CDR2 SVGAGI come from the germline V gene (reference sequence). The CDR3 runs 17 residues. CDR3 loop: CASSYLLGGGRKYEQYF. The DNA of the CDR3 is TGTGCCAGCAGTTACTTGCTGGGCGGCGGGAGGAAATACGAGCAGTACTTC.

This clonotype showed up many times. The chain carries TRBV9 and TRBJ2-2, with 14 bases lining up with TRBD2. The CDR3 is 19 amino acids. Germline CDR1 is SGDLS and CDR2 is YYNGEE. V lost 4 bases to trimming and J lost 0 bases; unmatched junction nucleotides: 8. The chain's CDR3 is CASSLGLAGVTANTGELFF. The CDR3 nucleotides are TGTGCCAGCAGCTTGGGACTAGCGGGAGTCACCGCGAACACCGGGGAGCTGTTTTTT.

Comment on this clonotype: A far larger clone is off by one base, so a read error is likely. This chain links TRBV4-3 with TRBJ1-5, with no clear D. The germline V gene has CDR1 LGHNA and CDR2 YSLEER. The CDR3 loop spans 14 amino acids. The CDR3 loop is CASSQGDWDQPRHF. The CDR3, as DNA: TGCGCCAGCAGCCAGGGAGACTGGGATCAGCCCCGGCATTTT.

This clonotype was recorded at least ten times. This rearrangement joins TRBV28 to TRBJ1-1; no definite D call. The germline V gene has CDR1 MDHEN and CDR2 SYDVKM. Trimming removed 3 bases from V and 6 bases from J, with 11 bases in between. This CDR3 has 13 amino acids. CDR3: CASSFSGVPEAFF. The CDR3 DNA reads as TGTGCCAGCAGTTTTTCCGGGGTCCCTGAAGCTTTCTTT.

Ten or more counts support this clonotype. This chain connects TRBV14 to TRBJ1-5, with 7 bases aligning to TRBD1. Per the germline V gene, CDR1 is SGHDN and CDR2 is FVKESK. The CDR3 sequence is 11 residues long. V lost 6 bases to trimming and J lost 15 bases; unmatched junction nucleotides: 8. The CDR3 bases are TGTGCCAGCAGTTACGTCCGGGACAGGCATTTT. Its protein product is CASSYVRDRHF.

Judged by abundance, this clonotype is medium-sized (0.01 to 0.1%). V and J are TRBV12-3 or TRBV12-4 and TRBJ2-1; D is possibly TRBD1 (6 bases). The CDR3 loop spans 16 amino acids. V lost 6 bases to trimming and J lost 3 bases, with 18 bases between them. Here the CDR3 DNA reads TGTGCCAGCAGGCCCTCTGAGGGACATAGCTACAATGAGCAGTTCTTC. Translation gives CASRPSEGHSYNEQFF.

This clonotype was recorded at least ten times. This sequence joins TRBV20-1 and TRBJ2-7, with 7 bases lining up with TRBD1. Germline V gene lookup returns CDR1 DFQATT and CDR2 SNEGSKA (reference sequence). This CDR3 comprises 12 residues. V trimming: 2 bases; J trimming: 2 bases; junction bases outside the gene matches: 0. CDR3 residues: CSARQGAYEQYF. In DNA form, the CDR3 reads TGCAGTGCTAGACAGGGGGCCTACGAGCAGTACTTC.

This clonotype has at least ten counts. This sequence joins TRBV7-9 and TRBJ1-2; no clear D. Germline assignment: CDR1 SEHNR and CDR2 FQNEAQ (reference sequence). The CDR3 spans 13 residues. Trimming shortened V by 3 bases and J by 8 bases, and 13 bases separated the two germline ends. The chain's CDR3 is CASSLEIWNGYTF. The CDR3 nucleotides are TGTGCCAGCAGCTTGGAGATTTGGAACGGCTACACCTTC.

At least ten counts were recorded for this clonotype. The V call is TRBV6-1, the J call TRBJ2-7; D unclear. The CDR3 has 11 residues. V was pared by 8 bases and J by 7 bases, with 12 bases between. Germline loops: CDR1 MNHNS, CDR2 SASEGT. The DNA for the CDR3 is TGTGCCAGCGGCCAAGCTGGAGAGCAGTACTTC. It specifies CASGQAGEQYF.

This clonotype has a handful of counts. The V gene is TRBV29-1, the J gene TRBJ2-7, with 8 positions matching TRBD1. The ends lost 0 bases at V and 0 bases at J; junction bases unmatched: 10. CDR1 is SQVTM, CDR2 ANQGSEA, per germline. CDR3 length equals 17 residues. The CDR3 sequence is CSVEDPVGDRSSYEQYF. The CDR3 region has the DNA TGCAGCGTTGAAGATCCGGTCGGGGACAGGAGCTCCTACGAGCAGTACTTC.

This clonotype has more than one count but fewer than ten. V gene TRBV19 combines with J gene TRBJ1-5; D not resolved. Trimming took off 7 bases at V and 0 bases at J, with 7 bases between the two ends. Germline V lookup: CDR1 LNHDA, CDR2 SQIVND (reference sequence). This CDR3 spans 13 amino acids. CDR3 nucleotide sequence: TGTGCCAGTACCTGGGGTAGCAATCAGCCCCAGCATTTT. Amino acids: CASTWGSNQPQHF.

This clonotype showed up many times. The chain employs TRBV30 and TRBJ1-5; possibly TRBD1 for D (6 bases). Trimming pared 5 bases from V and 7 bases from J, leaving 15 bases between. The CDR3 runs 13 residues. CDR1 and CDR2 (germline): GTSNPN, SVGIG (reference sequence). The CDR3 DNA sequence: TGTGCCTGGTCTACAGGGACTTCGCAGCCCCAGCATTTT. Translating gives CAWSTGTSQPQHF.

This clonotype was found a few times. One end of the junction is discordant with germline, which a read error may explain. V is TRBV7-2 and J is TRBJ2-7, with a tentative D call TRBD1 (5 bases). The CDR3 is made up of 13 amino acids. Germline CDR1 is SGHTA and CDR2 is FQGNSA. The CDR3 spells CASSLVSGLEQCF. The CDR3 bases are TGTGCCAGCAGCTTAGTGTCAGGGCTAGAGCAGTGCTTC. Filled out from reference TRBV7-2 and TRBJ2-7, the complete variable domain reads GAGVSQSPSNKVTEKGKDVELRCDPISGHTALYWYRQSLGQGLEFLIYFQGNSAPDKSGLPSDRFSAERTGGSVSTLTIQRTQQEDSAVYLCASSLVSGLEQCFGPGTRLTVT.

Regarding this clonotype: One junction end disagrees with the germline gene, perhaps due to a read error. This rearrangement joins TRBV10-3 to TRBJ2-1; D tentatively reads TRBD1 or TRBD2 (5 bases each). The CDR3 sequence is 13 residues long. Germline lookup yields CDR1 ENHRY and CDR2 SYGVKD. For the CDR3, the DNA is TGTGCCATCGGGGGTACAGTGGGGGAAGAGCAGATCTTC. Translation: CAIGGTVGEEQIF.

The sample holds many counts of this clonotype. This rearrangement joins TRBV29-1 to TRBJ1-5; the D is unclear. The CDR3 runs to 13 residues. Deletions cut 0 bases from V and 0 bases from J, with 3 bases between. Germline V CDR1 and CDR2: SQVTM, ANQGSEA. In DNA, the CDR3 is TGCAGCGTTGAAGACGGTAGCAATCAGCCCCAGCATTTT. It codes for CSVEDGSNQPQHF.

Ten or more counts support this clonotype. The chain uses TRBV14 and TRBJ2-2; TRBD2 matches 7 bases. Trimming at V came to 1 base and at J to 1 base, leaving 6 bases not matched to a gene. Germline assignment: CDR1 SGHDN and CDR2 FVKESK. The CDR3 has 17 amino acids. CDR3 in amino acids: CASSQAYSSGNTGELFF. The CDR3 nucleotides are TGTGCCAGCAGCCAAGCATATTCTAGCGGGAACACCGGGGAGCTGTTTTTT.

In its sample, this clonotype was seen many times. The chain has TRBV28 and TRBJ2-7; 10 bases are shared with TRBD1. The CDR3 covers 14 residues. The germline CDR1 and CDR2 sequences are MDHEN and SYDVKM. The ends lost 6 bases at V and 3 bases at J; junction bases unmatched: 5. The DNA for the CDR3 is TGTGCCAGCAGCAGGACAGGGGGTTACTACGAGCAGTACTTC. Encoded protein: CASSRTGGYYEQYF. The variable domain in full, completed from reference TRBV28 and TRBJ2-7, reads DVKVTQSSRYLVKRTGEKVFLECVQDMDHENMFWYRQDPGLGLRLIYFSYDVKMKEKGDIPEGYSVSREKKERFSLILESASTNQTSMYLCASSRTGGYYEQYFGPGTRLTVT.